In its sample, the clone carrying this T cell receptor beta chain was seen a few times. The sample comes from a study of blood T cell repertoires in COVID-19. The V gene's germline CDR1 is MGHRA and CDR2 YSYEKL. The CDR3 contains 14 residues. V trimming: 5 bases; J trimming: 6 bases; junction bases outside the gene matches: 8. Profiled with immunoSEQ multiplex PCR; TCRdb holds only in-frame clones, not every one. The data contain 140,000 to 150,000 clones, around 89% of them singletons. Material: PBMCs or T cells enriched from blood (not recorded which). The chain employs TRBV4-1 and TRBJ2-7, with 9 bases matching TRBD1. The source of this sequence is a woman in her twenties or thirties with acute COVID-19. CDR3 sequence (DNA): TGCGCCAGCAGCTACGGGACAGGGTCTCGCGAGCAGTACTTC. This encodes CASSYGTGSREQYF.